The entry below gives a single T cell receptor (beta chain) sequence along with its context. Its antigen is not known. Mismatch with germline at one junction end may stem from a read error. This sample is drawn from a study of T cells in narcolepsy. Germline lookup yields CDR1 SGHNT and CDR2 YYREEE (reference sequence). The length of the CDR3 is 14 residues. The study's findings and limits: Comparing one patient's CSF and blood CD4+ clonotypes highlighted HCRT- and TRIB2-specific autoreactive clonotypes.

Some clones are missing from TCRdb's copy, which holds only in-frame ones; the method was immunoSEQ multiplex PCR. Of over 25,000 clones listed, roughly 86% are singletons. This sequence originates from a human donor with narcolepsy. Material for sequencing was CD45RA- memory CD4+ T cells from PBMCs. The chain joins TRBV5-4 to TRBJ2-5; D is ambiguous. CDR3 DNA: TGTGCCAGCAGCTTGGGGACCAGCCAAGAGATCCAGTACTTC. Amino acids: CASSLGTSQEIQYF.